These 28 T cell receptor beta chains were sequenced from one sample in a study of blood T cells in healthy people across ages. Alongside a J-beta primer mix, a sample-barcoded 5' primer served in a second PCR lasting about 7 to 12 cycles. TCRdb re-analysed the 5' RACE reads in MiXCR, keeping a single row per CDR3 protein. The data contain 850,000 to 1,000,000 distinct CDR3 sequences, around 48% of them singletons. The sequencing input was blood. These receptors were obtained from a man aged 25 to 40 in good health.

About this clonotype itself: A read error may produce the germline difference seen at one junction end. The CDR3 DNA sequence: TGTGCCAGCAGCCCAGCCCCTTCCAATAAGCAGTTCTTC. This gives the protein CASSPAPSNKQFF. The rearrangement joins TRBV7-3 to TRBJ2-1, with D unclear. The CDR3 loop spans 13 amino acids. Per germline, CDR1 SGHTA and CDR2 FQGTGA.

This chain uses TRBV3-1 with TRBJ1-2; tentative D call: TRBD1 (6 bases). V shed 4 bases and J shed 6 bases, with 9 bases lying between them. The V gene's germline CDR1 is LGHDT and CDR2 YNNKEL (reference sequence). This CDR3 is 12 amino acids long. The CDR3: CASSLRQDGYTF. The DNA for the CDR3 is TGTGCCAGCAGCCTTCGACAGGATGGCTACACCTTC.

The chain carries TRBV29-1 and TRBJ2-7; possible D gene TRBD2, 6 bases. V lost 5 bases and J 4 bases, leaving 9 bases between the germline ends. The CDR3 runs to 11 residues. Germline V gene sequence: CDR1 SQVTM, CDR2 ANQGSEA. The CDR3 DNA follows: TGCAGCGTTCTTCGGGGGTACGAGCAGTACTTC. Residues: CSVLRGYEQYF.

As DNA, the CDR3 is TGTGCCAGCAGTGAAGATCCGGGGGCAGATACGCAGTATTTT. Translating it yields CASSEDPGADTQYF. The chain has TRBV2 and TRBJ2-3; the D gene is possibly TRBD2 (6 bases). This CDR3 has 14 residues. The V end lost 1 base, the J end lost 4 bases, and 9 bases lay between the germline ends. CDR1 and CDR2 (germline): SNHLY, FYNNEI.

The rearrangement uses TRBV15 and TRBJ2-1, with 9 positions matching TRBD2. The V and J ends lost 0 bases and 5 bases, in that order; junction bases with no gene match: 5. The CDR3 has 16 amino acids. Germline V lookup: CDR1 LNHNV, CDR2 YYDKDF (reference sequence). In DNA, the CDR3 is TGTGCCACCAGCAGAGAAAGGAGCGGGGGGAACAATGAGCAGTTCTTC. It yields the protein CATSRERSGGNNEQFF.

The CDR3 loop is CASSSQGEYGYTF. CDR3 in DNA: TGTGCCAGCAGCTCACAGGGCGAATATGGCTACACCTTC. V usage is TRBV5-5 and J usage is TRBJ1-2; a weak D match, TRBD1 (6 bases). The V gene lost 3 bases and the J gene lost 5 bases, with 11 bases spanning the gap. The germline V gene has CDR1 SGHKS and CDR2 YYEKEE (reference sequence). CDR3 length: 13 residues.

The rearrangement links TRBV27 to TRBJ2-5; the match to TRBD1 covers 7 bases. CDR1 and CDR2 from the germline V gene are MNHEY and SMNVEV (reference sequence). With V trimmed by 6 bases and J by 5 bases, 9 bases remained unmatched. The CDR3 contains 14 residues. The CDR3 sequence: CASRVTGESETQYF. As DNA, the CDR3 is TGTGCCAGCAGGGTTACAGGGGAGTCGGAGACCCAGTACTTC.

The genes are TRBV12-3 or TRBV12-4 and TRBJ1-4; no clear D gene. V lost 2 bases, J lost 8 bases, and 12 bases lay in between. CDR3 length equals 14 residues. CDR3 region: CASSLRKGTEKLFF. CDR3 sequence (DNA): TGTGCCAGCAGTTTAAGGAAAGGCACGGAAAAACTGTTTTTT.

Only a few counts were recorded for this clonotype. The rearrangement links TRBV6-5 to TRBJ2-7; TRBD2 agrees at 7 bases. In germline, CDR1 is MNHEY, CDR2 SVGAGI. V was clipped by 0 bases and J by 4 bases; unmatched bases: 9. This CDR3 is built from 16 residues. In DNA, the CDR3 is TGTGCCAGCAGTTACTCGCGGCTAGCGGCGGATTACGAGCAGTACTTC. Its translation: CASSYSRLAADYEQYF.

The CDR3 region has the DNA TGTGCCAGCAGCCAATTAGGCGGGACAGGGCCCTACGAGCAGTACTTC. Protein product: CASSQLGGTGPYEQYF. The J gene is TRBJ2-7, the V gene TRBV4-2; 9 nucleotides match TRBD1. Germline assignment: CDR1 LGHNA and CDR2 YNFKEQ. Trimming cost V 2 bases and J 2 bases; bases outside gene matches: 7. This CDR3 contains 16 residues.

The chain has TRBV7-2 and TRBJ2-4, with a tentative D call TRBD2 (5 bases). CDR3 length: 17 amino acids. The V end lost 1 base, the J end lost 0 bases, and 13 bases lay between the germline ends. Per germline, CDR1 SGHTA and CDR2 FQGNSA. The CDR3 DNA is TGTGCCAGCAGCTTAGTAAGCGGAGGACTAGCCAAAAACATTCAGTACTTC. Amino acids: CASSLVSGGLAKNIQYF.

V usage is TRBV29-1 and J usage is TRBJ1-2; possibly TRBD1 for D (5 bases). CDR3 length: 14 residues. Trimming cost V 6 bases and J 2 bases, with 16 bases left between them. Germline values: CDR1 SQVTM, CDR2 ANQGSEA. The CDR3: CSVLTPGTNYGYTF. For the CDR3, the DNA is TGCAGCGTGCTCACCCCAGGGACGAACTATGGCTACACCTTC.

Turning to this clonotype: A single base separates this from a much larger clone, so it may be a read error. The chain couples TRBV5-1 to TRBJ2-7; 12 bases are shared with TRBD2. CDR1 is SGHRS and CDR2 is YFSETQ in the germline V gene. The V gene end was trimmed by 4 bases and the J gene end by 6 bases; junction bases not matched to a gene: 5. This CDR3 has 14 amino acids. The CDR3: CASSQTSGSCEQYF. DNA for the CDR3: TGCGCCAGCAGCCAGACTAGCGGGAGTTGCGAGCAGTACTTC.

This clonotype has more than one count but fewer than ten. The chain employs TRBV7-3 and TRBJ2-1; 11 bases are a match to TRBD2. Per germline, CDR1 SGHTA and CDR2 FQGTGA. The CDR3 covers 17 residues. The trim removed 1 base at V and 6 bases at J, leaving 8 bases unmatched. The CDR3 here is CASSLISGGVSGNEQFF. The CDR3 nucleotides read TGTGCCAGCAGCTTAATTAGCGGGGGGGTCAGCGGCAATGAGCAGTTCTTC.

The chain links TRBV3-1 to TRBJ2-3; 10 bases align to TRBD2. The ends lost 3 bases at V and 1 base at J; junction bases unmatched: 4. This CDR3 has 16 residues. Germline values: CDR1 LGHDT, CDR2 YNNKEL (reference sequence). The CDR3 DNA sequence: TGTGCCAGCAGCCAGCAAGCGGGGGGGGGCACAGATACGCAGTATTTT. Translated, it gives CASSQQAGGGTDTQYF.

The rearrangement joins TRBV6-2 or TRBV6-3 to TRBJ1-5; D ambiguous. This CDR3 has 15 residues. Germline CDR1 is MNHEY and CDR2 is SVGEGT. V was pared by 5 bases and J by 4 bases, with 15 bases between. CDR3 protein: CASSDRRLRNQPQHF. In DNA, the CDR3 is TGTGCCAGCAGTGATCGTAGACTTCGTAATCAGCCCCAGCATTTT.

This clonotype occurred many times. V gene TRBV2 combines with J gene TRBJ2-6; D is uncertain. Germline V gene sequence: CDR1 SNHLY, CDR2 FYNNEI. Trimming left V 1 base short and J 0 bases short, with 1 base between. The CDR3 contains 14 residues. CDR3 bases: TGTGCCAGCAGTGAAGTCTCTGGGGCCAACGTCCTGACTTTC. Translated, it gives CASSEVSGANVLTF.

Worth noting for this clonotype: At one end the junction does not follow the germline gene, possibly because of a read error. The J gene is TRBJ2-5, the V gene TRBV27, with 7 bases matching TRBD2. Germline loops: CDR1 MNHEY, CDR2 SMNVEV (reference sequence). The CDR3 is 14 amino acids. The CDR3 DNA follows: TGTACCAGCAGTAAGAGGCTCGGGGGGGAGACCCAGTACTTC. Amino acid sequence: CTSSKRLGGETQYF.

A few counts support this clonotype. The chain uses TRBV20-1 and TRBJ2-1; 9 bases agree with TRBD2. Germline V gives CDR1 DFQATT, CDR2 SNEGSKA (reference sequence). CDR3 length equals 16 residues. V dropped 2 bases and J dropped 2; count of bases not matched to a gene: 7. The CDR3 loop reads CSARLAGSLAYNEQFF. The CDR3 nucleotides read TGCAGTGCTAGACTAGCGGGGAGCTTGGCCTACAATGAGCAGTTCTTC.

This clonotype appeared a single time. The V and J genes are TRBV28 and TRBJ1-4; 8 bases are a match to TRBD1. Germline assignment: CDR1 MDHEN and CDR2 SYDVKM. After removal of 3 bases from V and 8 bases from J, the junction contained 8 bases not matched to a gene. The CDR3 extends over 15 amino acids. The CDR3, as DNA: TGTGCCAGCAGTTTGGATGACAGGGGTTGGGAAAAACTGTTTTTT. This encodes CASSLDDRGWEKLFF.

The V and J genes are TRBV6-5 and TRBJ2-3, with D unresolved. Germline V gives CDR1 MNHEY, CDR2 SVGAGI. The V end was cut by 0 bases, the J end by 0 bases, with 13 bases between. CDR3 length equals 17 residues. CDR3 in amino acids: CASSYSFLTVSTDTQYF. Here the CDR3 DNA reads TGTGCCAGCAGTTACTCCTTCCTCACGGTCAGCACAGATACGCAGTATTTT.

The genes are TRBV5-1 and TRBJ1-5; D is uncertain. From germline, CDR1 is SGHRS and CDR2 YFSETQ. Trimming cost V 2 bases and J 1 base, with 13 bases left between them. This CDR3 is built from 16 residues. The DNA of the CDR3 is TGCGCCAGCAGCTTTGGGATCGACGGAAGCAATCAGCCCCAGCATTTT. It codes for CASSFGIDGSNQPQHF.

The chain carries TRBV6-2 or TRBV6-3 and TRBJ2-5, with 7 nucleotides matching TRBD1. The end of the DNA fits TRBJ2-7 better, so the J call may be wrong. This CDR3 spans 14 amino acids. Germline values: CDR1 MNHEY, CDR2 SVGEGT. CDR3 region: CASSHDRERHEQYF. The DNA of the CDR3 is TGTGCCAGCAGTCACGACAGGGAAAGGCACGAGCAGTACTTC.

This clonotype was seen a handful of times. The CDR3 loop is CASSPGQLAYEQYF. The CDR3 DNA sequence: TGTGCCAGCAGCCCCGGGCAGTTGGCCTACGAGCAGTACTTC. The chain joins TRBV7-4 to TRBJ2-7; the D is unclear. The CDR3 runs to 14 residues. The germline V and J ends were trimmed by 5 bases and 2 bases, with 13 bases remaining between them. Germline V lookup: CDR1 SGHVT, CDR2 SQSDAQ.

The rearrangement joins TRBV27 to TRBJ2-4; TRBD2 agrees at 9 bases. The DNA end is more similar to TRBJ2-7, so the J call may be wrong. Germline V gives CDR1 MNHEY, CDR2 SMNVEV (reference sequence). There are 14 residues in the CDR3. CDR3 sequence: CASRSISGGYEQYF. The CDR3, as DNA: TGTGCCAGCAGGAGTATTAGCGGGGGCTACGAGCAGTACTTC.

This clonotype turned up a few times. The chain has TRBV13 and TRBJ1-1; D may be TRBD1 (6 bases). This CDR3 region has 14 residues. Germline CDR1 is PRHDT and CDR2 is FYEKMQ (reference sequence). V was pared by 5 bases and J by 5 bases, with 15 bases between. The CDR3 bases are TGTGCCAGCAGCCTGGGGGGGGCGCGTACTGAAGCTTTCTTT. Amino acid sequence: CASSLGGARTEAFF.

The chain combines TRBV6-2 or TRBV6-3 with TRBJ2-3; no clear D. Germline lookup yields CDR1 MNHEY and CDR2 SVGEGT. The CDR3 spans 14 residues. Trimming shortened V by 0 bases and J by 2 bases, and 6 bases separated the two germline ends. The CDR3 sequence: CASSYSAHTDTQYF. CDR3 DNA: TGTGCCAGCAGTTACTCCGCCCACACAGATACGCAGTATTTT.

DNA for the CDR3: TGTGCCAGCAGCTACACAGGGGTGGGGACCGGGGAGCTGTTTTTT. Protein: CASSYTGVGTGELFF. V gene TRBV7-2 combines with J gene TRBJ2-2, with 7 bases aligning to TRBD1. From germline, CDR1 is SGHTA and CDR2 FQGNSA. CDR3 length: 15 amino acids. The J segment lost 5 bases and the V segment lost 4 bases, leaving 7 bases of the junction unmatched.